A single sample gave rise to the 12 T cell receptor beta chains below, sequenced in a study of cytomegalovirus exposure and HLA in healthy donors. PCR employed 60 Vbeta and 13 Jbeta primers. Sequencing used immunoSEQ multiplex PCR; TCRdb keeps in-frame clones, though not all of them. The repertoire holds about 94,000 clones, with about 68% as singletons. Sequencing was done on a sample of PBMCs. The receptors derive from a man between 25 and 39 years old in good health and CMV-seropositive.

The chain has TRBV19 and TRBJ1-5; TRBD1 matches 10 bases. V dropped 8 bases and J dropped 1; count of bases not matched to a gene: 14. The CDR3 runs to 18 residues. The germline gives CDR1 LNHDA, CDR2 SQIVND (reference sequence). The CDR3, as DNA: TGTGCCAGTCTCACCCTGACAGGGGGCCTAATCAGCAATCAGCCCCAGCATTTT. Protein: CASLTLTGGLISNQPQHF.

This clone occurred a few times. J is TRBJ1-1 and V is TRBV28; a weak D match, TRBD1 (5 bases). CDR3 length: 15 residues. CDR1 is MDHEN and CDR2 is SYDVKM in the germline V gene. Deletions cut 5 bases from V and 3 bases from J, with 16 bases between. In DNA, the CDR3 is TGTGCCAGCAGTCCACACGTCACAGGAGACACTGAAGCTTTCTTT. It encodes CASSPHVTGDTEAFF.

This chain uses TRBV28 with TRBJ2-2; the match to TRBD2 covers 7 bases. The germline gives CDR1 MDHEN, CDR2 SYDVKM. Trimming took 1 base from V and 0 from J; bases not matched to a gene: 11. The CDR3 spans 19 residues. The CDR3 DNA is TGTGCCAGCAGTTTATTCTCCCGCGCAGCGGGATCGAACACCGGGGAGCTGTTTTTT. It yields the protein CASSLFSRAAGSNTGELFF.

The chain couples TRBV30 to TRBJ1-2; D is possibly TRBD1 (5 bases). Germline V CDR1 and CDR2: GTSNPN, SVGIG (reference sequence). CDR3 length equals 11 residues. Trimming removed 8 bases at V and 8 bases at J, with 15 bases between. CDR3 coding DNA: TGTGCCGGGGGGGAGTTGGGGGGCTACACCTTC. Its translation is CAGGELGGYTF.

This clone was counted between two and nine times. A far larger clone is one nucleotide away, so this likely arose from a read error. The chain links TRBV7-9 to TRBJ2-1, with D perhaps matching TRBD2 (6 bases). Germline V gene lookup returns CDR1 SEHNR and CDR2 FQNEAQ (reference sequence). V dropped 5 bases and J dropped 0 bases, with 17 bases sitting between them. The CDR3 spans 17 residues. In nucleotides, the CDR3 is TGTGCCAGCAGCCAAGATCGGGCTAGCGACTCCTACAATGAGCAGTTCTTC. This gives the protein CASSQDRASDSYNEQFF.

This clone was recorded only once. The V gene is TRBV29-1, the J gene TRBJ2-3; D may be TRBD1 (6 bases). The CDR3 has 14 residues. V was trimmed by 3 bases and J by 3 bases, leaving 13 bases between them. The germline V gene encodes CDR1 SQVTM and CDR2 ANQGSEA. The CDR3 reads CSVDLARGTDTQYF. The CDR3 nucleotides read TGCAGCGTTGATTTGGCCAGGGGTACAGATACGCAGTATTTT.

This sequence joins TRBV9 and TRBJ2-7, with D uncertain. The CDR3 runs to 15 residues. V lost 4 bases and J 3 bases, leaving 17 bases between the germline ends. Looked up from germline, CDR1 is SGDLS and CDR2 is YYNGEE. The CDR3 here is CASSLALGMGYEQYF. As DNA, the CDR3 is TGTGCCAGCAGCTTGGCTCTAGGAATGGGCTACGAGCAGTACTTC.

The chain is built from TRBV9 and TRBJ1-5; 9 bases map to TRBD1. The CDR3 runs to 15 residues. Germline loops: CDR1 SGDLS, CDR2 YYNGEE. Unmatched junction bases numbered 8, after V lost 3 bases and J lost 7 bases. CDR3 sequence reads: CASSGGDRVEQPQHF. CDR3 DNA sequence: TGTGCCAGCAGCGGCGGGGACAGGGTGGAGCAGCCCCAGCATTTT. Supplemented by reference TRBV9 and TRBJ1-5, the full variable domain reads DSGVTQTPKHLITATGQRVTLRCSPRSGDLSVYWYQQSLDQGLQFLIQYYNGEERAKGNILERFSAQQFPDLHSELNLSSLELGDSALYFCASSGGDRVEQPQHFGDGTRLSIL.

The J gene is TRBJ2-3, the V gene TRBV20-1, with a possible D match to TRBD1 (5 bases). Trimming shortened V by 6 bases and J by 6 bases, and 10 bases separated the two germline ends. CDR3 size: 11 residues. The germline CDR1 and CDR2 sequences are DFQATT and SNEGSKA (reference sequence). The DNA of the CDR3 is TGCAGTGCCCTACGACAGGATACGCAGTATTTT. It codes for CSALRQDTQYF.

The CDR3, as DNA: TGTGCCAGCAGTTTAAGGAGGGCGCCACACAATGAGCAGTTCTTC. This codes for CASSLRRAPHNEQFF. This chain connects TRBV28 to TRBJ2-1, with TRBD2 as a possible D gene (6 bases). CDR1 MDHEN and CDR2 SYDVKM come from the germline V gene. This CDR3 contains 15 residues. Between the trimmed V and J ends, which lost 2 bases and 5 bases, there was a span of 13 bases.

In its sample, this clone was seen a few times. The rearrangement uses TRBV6-5 and TRBJ1-4, with D possibly being TRBD1 (5 bases). This CDR3 region has 15 residues. Germline values: CDR1 MNHEY, CDR2 SVGAGI. V shed 6 bases and J shed 0 bases, with 11 bases lying between them. The DNA for the CDR3 is TGTGCCAGCAGCTGGGGCCGTGCAACTAATGAAAAACTGTTTTTT. Translating it yields CASSWGRATNEKLFF.

The V call is TRBV5-4, the J call TRBJ2-2; 7 bases are a match to TRBD1. Trimming at V came to 0 bases and at J to 4 bases, leaving 6 bases not matched to a gene. The CDR3 covers 16 residues. Germline-derived CDR1 and CDR2 are SGHNT and YYREEE (reference sequence). The CDR3 DNA sequence: TGTGCCAGCAGCTTGGACAGGGGCGCGGGCACCGGGGAGCTGTTTTTT. Its translation: CASSLDRGAGTGELFF.